This T cell receptor beta chain is from a study of regulatory T cells. To note about this clone: Antigen: not known.

Whole-study findings and limits: Hydrophobic residues at CDR3 positions 6 and 7 were enriched in conventional CD4+ T cells of CD3G-deficient patients.

Germline lookup yields CDR1 KGHSH and CDR2 LQKENI. This CDR3 spans 14 amino acids. Trimming took 3 bases from V and 5 from J; bases not matched to a gene: 5. Primers: 52 TRBV forward and 13 TRBJ reverse. Libraries were prepared by immunoSEQ multiplex PCR; TCRdb keeps only in-frame clonotypes and omits some of them. The table has some 31,000 clones, 93% seen once; the top ten hold about 0.99%. A couple of CD3G-deficient patients had more severe autoimmunity; all had some. Patients aged 2 to 39 years had fewer naive T cells. Sorting split CD4+ cells into CD25-high CD127-low Tregs and CD25-low CD127-high conventional T cells.

The receptor was isolated from a child aged 2-15 years with CD3G deficiency. The sequenced sample consisted of conventional CD4+ T cells sorted from blood. The rearrangement joins TRBV18 to TRBJ2-5, with 8 bases identical to TRBD1. CDR3 nucleotide sequence: TGTGCCAGCTCACCCCGGACAGGGCGGGAGACCCAGTACTTC. It specifies CASSPRTGRETQYF.